A selection of T cell receptor beta chains follows, all from one sample in a study of T cell responses to AZD1222 COVID-19 vaccine. Some clones are missing from TCRdb's copy, which holds only in-frame ones; the method was immunoSEQ multiplex PCR. The table lists under 150,000 clones, roughly 88% of them singletons. The sequenced sample was peripheral blood, obtained on day 0 of AZD1222 vaccination. The source of these receptors is an adult in good health. CDR3s include the opening cysteine and the closing phenylalanine or tryptophan. The order of the fields is D gene, clone size, J gene, V gene, CDR3 protein, CDR3 DNA. The D gene is left open where the match is weak. Clone size, where shown, is once, few, many, or a class for clones that have expanded.

TRBD1 NA TRBJ2-5 TRBV7-9 CASSHPGTGNQETQYF TGTGCCAGCAGCCACCCGGGGACAGGAAACCAAGAGACCCAGTACTTC
NA NA TRBJ1-4 TRBV5-1 CASSFGRATNEKLFF TGCGCCAGCAGTTTTGGACGAGCAACTAATGAAAAACTGTTTTTT
NA NA TRBJ2-1 TRBV7-6 CASSLATGIGYNEQFF TGTGCCAGCAGCTTAGCAACGGGGATTGGTTACAATGAGCAGTTCTTC
TRBD1 NA TRBJ1-1 TRBV25-1 CASSELWDSGHLTEAFF TGTGCCAGCAGTGAATTATGGGACAGCGGCCACCTCACTGAAGCTTTCTTT
NA NA TRBJ1-1 TRBV27 CASSLWAANTEAFF TGTGCCAGCAGTTTATGGGCAGCGAACACTGAAGCTTTCTTT
NA NA TRBJ1-4 TRBV7-9 CASSLKLGDVEKLFF TGTGCCAGCAGCTTAAAATTGGGGGACGTCGAAAAACTGTTTTTT
NA NA TRBJ2-2 TRBV3-1/TRBV3-2 CASRRNTGELFF TGTGCCAGCAGACGTAACACCGGGGAGCTGTTTTTT
TRBD1 NA TRBJ2-2 TRBV5-1 CASSLTQGWTGELFF TGCGCCAGCAGCCTTACACAGGGGTGGACCGGGGAGCTGTTTTTT
TRBD1 once TRBJ1-6 TRBV6-4 CASSRTGDSPLHF TGTGCCAGCAGTCGGACAGGGGACTCACCCCTCCACTTT
NA NA TRBJ2-7 TRBV7-9 CASSLHRGRLYF TGTGCCAGCAGCTTACACCGCGGCCGACTATACTTC
TRBD2 NA TRBJ2-1 TRBV7-9 CASSLAKVAGGGNEQFF TGTGCCAGCAGCTTAGCGAAGGTAGCGGGAGGCGGCAATGAGCAGTTCTTC
TRBD1 once TRBJ2-1 TRBV2 CASSYRSTGTSYNEQFF TGTGCCAGCAGTTACCGATCGACAGGGACCTCCTACAATGAGCAGTTCTTC
NA NA TRBJ1-2 TRBV29-1 CSVGRGGGGYTF TGCAGCGTTGGTCGCGGGGGTGGTGGCTACACCTTC
NA few TRBJ1-2 TRBV18 CASSPYSDLYGYTF TGTGCCAGCTCACCATACTCAGACCTATATGGCTACACCTTC
NA NA TRBJ1-5 TRBV5-6 CASSYRQTYSNQPQHF TGTGCCAGCAGCTATCGACAGACTTATAGCAATCAGCCCCAGCATTTT
NA NA TRBJ1-4 TRBV15 CATRRDLNEKLFF TGTGCCACCAGAAGGGACCTTAATGAAAAACTGTTTTTT
NA NA TRBJ1-1 TRBV6-1 CASSEALNHREAFF TGTGCCAGCAGTGAAGCGCTAAACCACAGGGAAGCTTTCTTT
NA NA TRBJ2-3 TRBV29-1 CSVPWSTDTQYF TGCAGCGTTCCATGGTCCACAGATACGCAGTATTTT
TRBD1 NA TRBJ1-2 TRBV7-9 CASSQQTGVGGYTF TGTGCCAGCAGCCAACAAACAGGGGTAGGCGGCTACACCTTC
TRBD1 NA TRBJ1-2 TRBV7-9 CASSLVRQGAATF TGTGCCAGCAGCTTAGTCCGACAGGGGGCGGCCACCTTC
NA NA TRBJ1-2 TRBV29-1 CSVDRNPYGYTF TGCAGCGTTGACAGGAACCCCTATGGCTACACCTTC
TRBD2 NA TRBJ2-7 TRBV14 CASSQDRLAGYEQYF TGTGCCAGCAGCCAAGATCGGCTAGCGGGCTACGAGCAGTACTTC
NA NA TRBJ1-2 TRBV3-1/TRBV3-2 CASSPRGSDYGYTF TGTGCCAGCAGCCCTCGGGGCAGCGACTATGGCTACACCTTC
TRBD1 NA TRBJ2-7 TRBV9 CASSQGDRDEQYF TGTGCCAGCAGCCAGGGGGACAGGGACGAGCAGTACTTC
NA NA TRBJ1-4 TRBV23-1 CASSQSQGREKLFF TGCGCCAGCAGTCAAAGTCAAGGGAGGGAAAAACTGTTTTTT
NA few TRBJ1-4 TRBV5-1 CASSLRDTNEKLFF TGCGCCAGCAGCTTGAGGGATACGAATGAAAAACTGTTTTTT
NA NA TRBJ2-7 TRBV4-1 CASSQEGLGALLSYEQYF TGCGCCAGCAGCCAAGAGGGGTTGGGAGCTCTCCTCTCCTACGAGCAGTACTTC
NA few TRBJ2-1 TRBV11-2 CASRFIRGRTYNEQFF TGTGCCAGCAGATTTATTAGAGGGAGGACCTACAATGAGCAGTTCTTC
TRBD1 NA TRBJ2-3 TRBV11-2 CASSLTGAGTDTQYF TGTGCCAGCAGTCTCACAGGGGCTGGCACAGATACGCAGTATTTT
TRBD1 NA TRBJ1-3 TRBV30 CAWSGTGASRNTIYF TGTGCCTGGAGCGGGACAGGGGCTTCGCGAAACACCATATATTTT
NA NA TRBJ2-1 TRBV18 CASSPPGAYNEQFF TGTGCCAGCTCACCACCGGGGGCCTACAATGAGCAGTTCTTC
NA NA TRBJ2-5 TRBV11-1 CASSLGTDQETQYF TGTGCCAGCAGCTTAGGGACAGACCAAGAGACCCAGTACTTC
NA once TRBJ1-4 TRBV14 CASSQLRTNEKLFF TGTGCCAGCAGCCAACTCCGGACTAATGAAAAACTGTTTTTT
NA NA TRBJ2-3 TRBV2 CASSRQDGDTQYF TGTGCCAGCAGTCGACAGGATGGAGATACGCAGTATTTT
TRBD1 NA TRBJ1-5 TRBV19 CASKTGGLNQPQHF TGTGCCAGTAAAACAGGGGGCCTCAATCAGCCCCAGCATTTT
NA NA TRBJ2-2 TRBV24-1 CATSDLEWASTGELFF TGTGCCACCAGTGATTTAGAATGGGCATCCACCGGGGAGCTGTTTTTT
NA NA TRBJ2-7 TRBV5-1 CASSRTVTYEQYF TGCGCCAGCAGCCGGACGGTTACCTACGAGCAGTACTTC
NA NA TRBJ2-1 TRBV7-9 CASSSYSRDYNEQFF TGTGCCAGCAGCTCGTACTCCCGGGACTACAATGAGCAGTTCTTC
TRBD2 NA TRBJ2-3 TRBV11-3 CASSFRLAGLLGDTQYF TGTGCCAGCAGCTTCAGGCTAGCGGGACTACTTGGAGATACGCAGTATTTT
TRBD1 once TRBJ2-6 TRBV4-3 CASSQRGQGASGANVLTF TGCGCCAGCAGCCAAAGGGGACAGGGTGCGAGCGGGGCCAACGTCCTGACTTTC
NA NA TRBJ2-7 TRBV10-1 CASSESGLSEEQYF TGCGCCAGCAGTGAGTCTGGCCTTTCCGAGGAGCAGTACTTC
NA NA TRBJ2-5 TRBV7-2 CASSLTGSLGQTQYF TGTGCCAGCAGCTTAACCGGCAGTTTAGGCCAGACCCAGTACTTC